This T cell receptor beta chain was sequenced in a study of regulatory T cells in long-lasting Graves disease. Time point: newly diagnosed GD, antithyroid drugs for less than 3 months. TCR sequences were obtained from RNA taken from PBMCs. Germline V gene data show CDR1 as DFQATT and CDR2 as SNEGSKA (reference sequence). The CDR3 is 14 amino acids. Between the trimmed V and J ends, which lost 3 bases and 0 bases, there was a span of 12 bases. Both iRepertoire HTBI primers and Arm-PCR of CDR3 regions were used to build the TCR beta libraries. TCRdb independently ran MiXCR on the multiplex PCR reads; one entry per CDR3 protein. The table includes roughly 560,000 distinct CDR3 sequences, more than 10% detected once. These records were also assigned to another study, of T cells in Graves' hyperthyroidism and ophthalmopathy. Turning to that study: Hyperthyroidism had been newly diagnosed in patients aged 18 to 65, and its duration was under 2 months.

The chain employs TRBV20-1 and TRBJ2-7; D is undetermined. The input for sequencing was peripheral blood mononuclear cells (PBMCs), taken at new diagnosis, from a patient treated with antithyroid drugs. The clonotype comes from a woman aged 25 to 39 with Graves disease. The CDR3 reads CSARDHRGSYEQYF. The CDR3 DNA is TGCAGTGCTAGGGATCACAGAGGCTCCTACGAGCAGTACTTC.